Presented here are 30 T cell receptor beta chains from one specimen sequenced in a study of blood T cells in healthy people across ages. Combining a sample-barcoded 5' primer with a J-beta primer mix, a second PCR ran for roughly 7 to 11 cycles. TCRdb redid the calling of the 5' RACE reads with MiXCR, one entry per CDR3 protein. The repertoire has some 1.4 million distinct CDR3 sequences, around two fifths of them found once; the top ten carry around 8%. Material: blood. Receptor source: a woman under 30 in good health.

The chain uses TRBV6-1 and TRBJ1-3; D call uncertain. CDR3 length: 14 residues. CDR1 is MNHNS, CDR2 SASEGT, per germline. Trimming cost V 2 bases and J 1 base, with 6 bases left between them. CDR3 sequence reads: CASSEKGSGNTIYF. CDR3 DNA: TGTGCCAGCAGTGAAAAGGGTTCTGGAAACACCATATATTTT.

This clonotype came up a few times. The V gene is TRBV6-5, the J gene TRBJ1-2; D perhaps matches TRBD1 (6 bases). This CDR3 is 15 amino acids long. The V end lost 5 bases, the J end lost 4 bases, and 17 bases lay between the germline ends. From germline, CDR1 is MNHEY and CDR2 SVGAGI. The CDR3 nucleotides are TGTGCCAGCAGTCGATCCCCGACAGGAGGCTATGGCTACACCTTC. This encodes CASSRSPTGGYGYTF.

The chain recombines TRBV27 with TRBJ1-6, with 7 nucleotides matching TRBD1. The CDR3 has 15 amino acids. CDR1 and CDR2 from the germline V gene are MNHEY and SMNVEV (reference sequence). V was clipped by 4 bases and J by 7 bases; unmatched bases: 7. CDR3 protein: CASSYRQGTNSPLHF. CDR3 nucleotide sequence: TGTGCCAGCAGTTACCGACAGGGTACGAATTCACCCCTCCACTTT.

This clonotype came up once. J is TRBJ2-1 and V is TRBV11-3; D ambiguous. CDR1 and CDR2 from the germline V gene are SGHNT and YENEEA. Deletions cut 5 bases from V and 1 base from J, with 15 bases between. The CDR3 has 16 amino acids. CDR3 nucleotide sequence: TGTGCCAGCAGCCAAAACCTAAAGATTTCCTACAATGAGCAGTTCTTC. Amino acid sequence: CASSQNLKISYNEQFF.

This clonotype was seen more than once but under ten times. This CDR3 reads CASHCRAPSYNEQFF. In DNA form, the CDR3 reads TGTGCCAGCCATTGTCGGGCGCCGTCCTACAATGAGCAGTTCTTC. This chain links TRBV9 with TRBJ2-1; D uncertain. Trimming stripped 7 bases from V and 1 base from J, with 15 bases between. CDR1 and CDR2 (germline): SGDLS, YYNGEE. The CDR3 runs to 15 residues.

J is TRBJ1-2 and V is TRBV2, with TRBD1 identical over 9 bases. The V gene end was trimmed by 2 bases and the J gene end by 3 bases; junction bases not matched to a gene: 7. The V gene's germline CDR1 is SNHLY and CDR2 FYNNEI. This CDR3 contains 16 residues. CDR3 DNA sequence: TGTGCCAGCAGTGAATCGGGACAGGGTTGGGACTATGGCTACACCTTC. Amino acids: CASSESGQGWDYGYTF.

The chain uses TRBV29-1 and TRBJ2-7; D may be TRBD2 (6 bases). CDR1 and CDR2 (germline): SQVTM, ANQGSEA. This CDR3 has 12 residues. V lost 7 bases to trimming and J lost 10 bases, with 20 bases between them. In DNA, the CDR3 is TGCAGCGAATCACTGCTGGCGGGGACTCAGTACTTC. This sequence encodes CSESLLAGTQYF.

The V and J genes are TRBV5-4 and TRBJ2-7, with 9 bases lining up with TRBD1. J gave up 5 bases and V 4 bases, and 16 bases lay outside the gene matches. CDR3 length: 17 amino acids. Germline CDR1 is SGHNT and CDR2 is YYREEE (reference sequence). CDR3 in amino acids: CASSASDRGVLRNEQYF. The CDR3 DNA sequence: TGTGCCAGCAGCGCATCGGACAGGGGAGTGCTTAGGAACGAGCAGTACTTC.

The chain joins TRBV6-1 to TRBJ1-5; TRBD1 agrees at 8 bases. Germline-derived CDR1 and CDR2 are MNHNS and SASEGT. CDR3 size: 15 residues. J was trimmed by 4 bases and V by 7 bases; bases with no gene match: 9. CDR3 loop: CASTMDRVKNQPQHF. CDR3 bases: TGTGCCAGCACTATGGACAGGGTTAAGAATCAGCCCCAGCATTTT.

This clonotype was seen only a few times. The chain recombines TRBV5-1 with TRBJ1-2; D not resolved. CDR3 length: 13 residues. The V end was cut by 4 bases, the J end by 6 bases, with 13 bases between. CDR1 and CDR2 from the germline V gene are SGHRS and YFSETQ. The CDR3 DNA reads TGCGCCAGCAGCCCGGCAAGGGAAAATGGCTACACCTTC. Translating gives CASSPARENGYTF.

J is TRBJ2-2 and V is TRBV5-1; 11 bases are shared with TRBD2. This CDR3 comprises 15 residues. The V gene's germline CDR1 is SGHRS and CDR2 YFSETQ. The ends lost 5 bases at V and 6 bases at J; junction bases unmatched: 6. The CDR3 nucleotides are TGCGCCAGCAGTTTACTAGCGGGAGTTTCCGGGGAGCTGTTTTTT. It translates to CASSLLAGVSGELFF. Based on the CDR3 plus reference TRBV5-1 and TRBJ2-2, the full variable domain is KAGVTQTPRYLIKTRGQQVTLSCSPISGHRSVSWYQQTPGQGLQFLFEYFSETQRNKGNFPGRFSGRQFSNSRSEMNVSTLELGDSALYLCASSLLAGVSGELFFGEGSRLTVL.

This chain links TRBV20-1 with TRBJ2-7; tentatively, D is TRBD1 or TRBD2 (5 bases each). The CDR3 spans 13 residues. From germline, CDR1 is DFQATT and CDR2 SNEGSKA (reference sequence). V was trimmed by 3 bases and J by 0 bases, leaving 9 bases between them. DNA of the CDR3: TGCAGTGCTAGGGGGGAGAGCTCCTACGAGCAGTACTTC. Protein sequence: CSARGESSYEQYF.

This clonotype was seen ten or more times. The rearrangement joins TRBV12-3 or TRBV12-4 to TRBJ1-2; weak D call: TRBD1 (6 bases). Trimming pared 5 bases from V and 4 bases from J, leaving 11 bases between. The CDR3 runs 13 residues. The CDR3: CASSRGQLYGYTF. The CDR3 DNA reads as TGTGCCAGCAGTCGAGGACAGCTCTATGGCTACACCTTC.

The chain has TRBV20-1 and TRBJ2-1; D is ambiguous. The CDR3 consists of 11 residues. Germline loops: CDR1 DFQATT, CDR2 SNEGSKA (reference sequence). The DNA for the CDR3 is TGCACTATAGACCGTGGAAGTGAGCAGTTCTTC. It is translated as CTIDRGSEQFF.

The rearrangement uses TRBV11-3 and TRBJ2-3, with D unresolved. Between the trimmed V and J ends, which lost 0 bases and 2 bases, there was a span of 6 bases. CDR3 length: 14 amino acids. Looked up from germline, CDR1 is SGHNT and CDR2 is YENEEA. The CDR3 region has the DNA TGTGCCAGCAGCTTAGAGGGGAACACAGATACGCAGTATTTT. Encoded protein: CASSLEGNTDTQYF.

In DNA, the CDR3 is TGTGCCAGCACTCTTGGTACCTACAATGAGCAGTTCTTC. Protein: CASTLGTYNEQFF. J is TRBJ2-1 and V is TRBV2; D call uncertain. The CDR3 consists of 13 residues. Trimming took off 7 bases at V and 2 bases at J, with 9 bases between the two ends. Germline V gene sequence: CDR1 SNHLY, CDR2 FYNNEI.

This clonotype was counted a few times. CDR3 DNA: TGTGCCAGCAGGCCTGACGGGCTTACGCAGTATTTT. This gives the protein CASRPDGLTQYF. This sequence joins TRBV6-2 or TRBV6-3 and TRBJ2-3, with D hard to call. Germline assignment: CDR1 MNHEY and CDR2 SVGEGT. The length of the CDR3 is 12 residues. The germline V and J ends were trimmed by 6 bases and 8 bases, with 12 bases remaining between them.

The chain is built from TRBV7-7 and TRBJ2-2, with 7 bases that match TRBD1. The CDR3 spans 16 residues. V shed 5 bases, J shed 2 bases, and the junction held 8 bases outside the gene matches. The germline CDR1 and CDR2 sequences are SSHAT and FNYEAQ (reference sequence). CDR3 sequence reads: CASSPSGTDNTGELFF. The DNA for the CDR3 is TGTGCCAGCAGCCCCTCCGGGACAGATAACACCGGGGAGCTGTTTTTT.

Concerning this clonotype: Compared with germline, one end of the junction differs, possibly owing to a read error. The J gene is TRBJ1-2, the V gene TRBV27; D is possibly TRBD1 (5 bases). This CDR3 region has 18 residues. Looked up from germline, CDR1 is MNHEY and CDR2 is SMNVEV (reference sequence). The CDR3 sequence: CTSSLHAQPGGANYGYTF. The CDR3 DNA is TGTACCAGCAGTTTACACGCCCAGCCCGGGGGAGCTAACTATGGCTACACCTTC.

The chain recombines TRBV7-3 with TRBJ2-3; TRBD1 aligns across 7 bases. V lost 5 bases, J lost 1 base, and 6 bases stayed unmatched. This CDR3 comprises 15 residues. Germline assignment: CDR1 SGHTA and CDR2 FQGTGA. DNA of the CDR3: TGTGCCAGCAGCCCCGAGGACAGGCGCACAGATACGCAGTATTTT. Translating it yields CASSPEDRRTDTQYF.

The chain combines TRBV12-3 or TRBV12-4 with TRBJ1-1; 8 nucleotides match TRBD1. The CDR3 contains 13 residues. The junction had 8 bases not matched to a gene; V was cut back by 3 bases and J by 11 bases. The DNA of the CDR3 is TGTGCCAGCAGTTTCCGCGGGGCAGGGGGCGCTTTCTTT. This codes for CASSFRGAGGAFF.

This clonotype was observed many times. The chain joins TRBV6-2 or TRBV6-3 to TRBJ2-7; D is undetermined. The ends were cut back, 10 bases at V and 3 bases at J, with 16 bases in the middle. CDR3 length: 13 residues. Germline V gene sequence: CDR1 MNHEY, CDR2 SVGEGT. Here the CDR3 DNA reads TGTGCCATCGCACCGGGTCCCTACTACGAGCAGTACTTC. As protein: CAIAPGPYYEQYF.

The chain carries TRBV20-1 and TRBJ1-5; no definite D call. Germline V gene data show CDR1 as DFQATT and CDR2 as SNEGSKA (reference sequence). The CDR3 is made up of 12 amino acids. Trimming took off 5 bases at V and 9 bases at J, with 14 bases between the two ends. CDR3 protein: CSAPSPFGPQHF. The CDR3 nucleotides are TGCAGTGCTCCCTCCCCCTTCGGGCCCCAGCATTTT.

The genes are TRBV2 and TRBJ2-4, with TRBD1 as a possible D gene (5 bases). Trimming stripped 8 bases from V and 0 bases from J, with 11 bases between. Germline CDR1 is SNHLY and CDR2 is FYNNEI. This CDR3 is built from 14 residues. CDR3 sequence (DNA): TGTGCCAGCTCCCTGGACAAAGCCAAAAACATTCAGTACTTC. This gives the protein CASSLDKAKNIQYF.

The CDR3 is CASVGQNYGYTF. The DNA of the CDR3 is TGCGCCAGTGTAGGACAGAACTATGGCTACACCTTC. The V call is TRBV10-2, the J call TRBJ1-2; D possibly corresponds to TRBD1 (6 bases). Trimming stripped 9 bases from V and 2 bases from J, with 10 bases between. CDR1 and CDR2 from the germline V gene are WSHSY and SAAADI. The CDR3 spans 12 residues.

V usage is TRBV7-2 and J usage is TRBJ1-3; weak D call: TRBD1 (6 bases). Germline lookup yields CDR1 SGHTA and CDR2 FQGNSA. V was trimmed by 5 bases and J by 0 bases, leaving 14 bases between them. The CDR3 runs 16 residues. DNA of the CDR3: TGTGCCAGCAGCCCCTTTCCACAGGGCTCTGGAAACACCATATATTTT. The encoded protein is CASSPFPQGSGNTIYF.

The J gene is TRBJ1-2, the V gene TRBV29-1; 12 bases align to TRBD1. V was pared by 4 bases and J by 7 bases, with 10 bases of the junction left unmatched. The CDR3 loop spans 15 amino acids. Germline V gene lookup returns CDR1 SQVTM and CDR2 ANQGSEA. In DNA form, the CDR3 reads TGCAGCGTTGGGGGACAGGGGGCGCCGCCCAGTGGCTACACCTTC. This translates into CSVGGQGAPPSGYTF.

The V call is TRBV7-8, the J call TRBJ2-1, with 7 positions matching TRBD2. The ends lost 5 bases at V and 13 bases at J; junction bases unmatched: 14. CDR3 length: 14 residues. Germline CDR1 SGHVS, CDR2 FQNEAQ. CDR3 sequence (DNA): TGTGCCAGCAGCCGGACTAGTTCTTTTGGTGGACAGTTCTTC. It yields the protein CASSRTSSFGGQFF. The full variable domain, its missing parts supplied by reference TRBV7-8 and TRBJ2-1, is GAGVSQSPRYKVAKRGQDVALRCDPISGHVSLFWYQQALGQGPEFLTYFQNEAQLDKSGLPSDRFFAERPEGSVSTLKIQRTQQEDSAVYLCASSRTSSFGGQFFGPGTRLTVL.

Of note for this clonotype: A much larger clone lies a single base off, so this may be a read error. J is TRBJ2-7 and V is TRBV12-3 or TRBV12-4, with TRBD2 as a possible D gene (5 bases). This CDR3 is built from 15 residues. For the CDR3, the DNA is TGTGTCAGCAGCCCACCCGGGATCCTCATATACGAGCAGTACTTC. Residues: CVSSPPGILIYEQYF.

In this sample, this clonotype turned up a few times. The chain combines TRBV18 with TRBJ2-1; tentatively, D is TRBD2 (6 bases). Germline CDR1 reads KGHSH; CDR2 reads LQKENI. The CDR3 sequence is 16 residues long. Trimming stripped 2 bases from V and 6 bases from J, with 17 bases between. The CDR3, as DNA: TGTGCCAGCTCACCAAGGTGGGGTCAGGGAGGCAATGAGCAGTTCTTC. It encodes CASSPRWGQGGNEQFF.